The 3 T cell receptor beta chains listed next were all sequenced from one sample in a study of blood T cell repertoires in COVID-19. The table came from immunoSEQ multiplex PCR; TCRdb's copy has only in-frame clones and leaves some out. The sample holds approximately 460,000 clones, nearly 90% seen once. The specimen was peripheral blood. These receptor sequences come from a man younger than 30 with COVID-19, enrolled during active disease.

The chain employs TRBV5-1 and TRBJ2-2; 10 bases agree with TRBD1. The J segment lost 5 bases and the V segment lost 7 bases, leaving 5 bases of the junction unmatched. Germline V gene data show CDR1 as SGHRS and CDR2 as YFSETQ. CDR3 size: 14 residues. In DNA, the CDR3 is TGCGCCAGCCGCCGGGACAGGGGAACCGGGGAGCTGTTTTTT. Its protein is CASRRDRGTGELFF.

The chain combines TRBV7-9 with TRBJ1-4, with 8 bases fitting TRBD1. The CDR3 has 15 residues. Per the germline V gene, CDR1 is SEHNR and CDR2 is FQNEAQ (reference sequence). V shed 5 bases, J shed 3 bases, and the junction held 5 bases outside the gene matches. CDR3: CASSTGGLANEKLFF. In DNA, the CDR3 is TGTGCCAGCAGCACAGGGGGACTGGCTAATGAAAAACTGTTTTTT.

This chain links TRBV2 with TRBJ2-2; 8 nucleotides line up with TRBD2. Per germline, CDR1 SNHLY and CDR2 FYNNEI. J was trimmed by 4 bases and V by 3 bases; bases with no gene match: 4. The CDR3 runs 15 residues. The DNA for the CDR3 is TGTGCCAGCAGTGAGACGGGAGGGCCCACCGGGGAGCTGTTTTTT. It yields the protein CASSETGGPTGELFF. The whole variable domain, remainder taken from reference TRBV2 and TRBJ2-2, is EPEVTQTPSHQVTQMGQEVILRCVPISNHLYFYWYRQILGQKVEFLVSFYNNEISEKSEIFDDQFSVERPDGSNFTLKIRSTKLEDSAMYFCASSETGGPTGELFFGEGSRLTVL.